This T cell receptor (beta chain) was captured by sequencing in a study of T cell repertoires in aging, cancer and after chemotherapy (dated by TCRdb to between 2019 and 2020). Regarding the complete study: Donors were distributed across six age groups ranging from 30 or younger to 70 or older, with at least three individuals included per group. In the solid tumor group, the paired samples taken before and after chemotherapy came from patients with brain tumors (glioblastoma) who were receiving therapy based on temozolomide. The complete dataset included some 9 million TCR reads. Peripheral blood TCR beta repertoires from healthy donors and cancer patients were profiled to examine immunoaging and T cell reconstitution after chemotherapy. Alongside fewer than 100 healthy donors serving as a reference group, the cohort included roughly 220 cancer patients, of whom 90 to 94 had hematological cancers and 110 to 140 had solid cancers.

TCR beta rearrangements were amplified from genomic DNA isolated from peripheral blood, not from sorted cells or RNA. To note about this clonotype: Its antigen is still unknown. Qualities for individual bases were not recorded, and no much larger clone is one base off.

Using a mixed TRB-A/B primer pool, multiplex touch-down PCR amplified rearranged TRB sequences covering the V, D and J segments. Illumina adapters and sample indices were attached to the amplicons in two consecutive PCR reactions using Phusion HS II polymerase. Amplicons were gel-purified with the NucleoSpin Gel and PCR Clean-up kit, then checked with Qubit and an Agilent 2100 Bioanalyzer. Libraries were sequenced on an Illumina MiSeq using 600-cycle, single-indexed, paired-end runs. Per the authors' processing: MiXCR versions 2.12 and 3.0.5 were used to process TRB sequences. A clone was defined as each unique CDR3 nucleotide sequence, and only productive sequences supported by at least two reads were kept. Shannon diversity, evenness, clonality (one minus evenness), and alpha-parameterized diversity profiles from alpha 0 to 5 were included as repertoire metrics. Generation probabilities of clones in paired pre- and post-chemotherapy samples were computed with the IGoR algorithm. TCRdb cleaned the public reads at Q25 with fastp, built clones with MiXCR and kept in-frame beta chains. Rows matching on CDR3 protein sequence are summarized as one entry with the most common DNA and genes. The V and J calls follow TCRdb's processing rather than the paper's. Within this sample are fewer than 4,500 distinct CDR3 sequences, with approximately 32% of them counted one time only. Around 22% of the sample belongs to the ten largest clones.

What the authors observed across the whole study: In healthy donors, the drop in TCR diversity with age came mainly from a loss of richness, whereas in cancer patients a loss of evenness also played a part. Untreated patients with hematological or solid cancers showed significantly lower blood TCR diversity and higher clonality than age-matched healthy donors. Median generation probability increased over the chemotherapy interval in both cancer cohorts, suggesting repertoire reconstitution through rebound thymic output. It was noted by the authors that conclusions about immunological memory after chemotherapy cannot be drawn from the repertoire data.

The sample consisted of blood. The clonotype was recovered from a human donor with a solid tumor.

The CDR3 here reads CASSSKLEFNYEQYF. The DNA sequence is as follows: TGTGCCAGTAGTTCGAAACTAGAGTTCAACTACGAGCAGTACTTC. The chain joins TRBV19 to TRBJ2-7; the D gene is perhaps TRBD2, from 5 matching bases. V drops 5 bases and J drops 3 bases, leaving 17 bases in between. In the germline V gene (reference sequence), CDR1 corresponds to LNHDA and CDR2 to SQIVND. From its cysteine to its phenylalanine, the CDR3 spans 15 amino acids. The entry retains the CDR3 DNA only, 45 bases that are in frame from base 1.